The sequence of this TCR beta chain was determined in a study of blood T cells in healthy people across ages. The use of a sample-barcoded 5' primer and a J-beta primer mix characterized a second PCR of roughly 6 to 11 cycles. A template-switch adaptor that had 12 random nucleotides put a tag on each cDNA molecule. TCRdb ran MiXCR on the 5' RACE reads and lists one entry per CDR3 protein. The data hold around 1,500,000 distinct CDR3 sequences, with 40% to 50% observed a single time. General study findings and limits: Naive CD4+ cells and diversity were both higher in long-lived donors than in aged donors. Getting older went along with TCR beta diversity per million T cells dropping roughly linearly. A conclusive naive versus antigen-experienced comparison was prevented by the unsorted PBMCs.

The CDR3 has 13 amino acids. Concerning this clonotype: What it recognizes is unknown.

This clonotype was obtained from a woman aged 18-29 years in good health. Sequencing used blood. The chain combines TRBV21-1 with TRBJ2-7. TRBV21-1 is a recognized pseudogene. The CDR3 loop reads CASSLDDSYEQYF. Here the CDR3 DNA reads TGTGCCAGCAGCCTGGACGACTCCTACGAGCAGTACTTC.